The 24 T cell receptor beta chains reported below all come from one sample, sequenced in a study of T cells after yellow fever vaccination. MiXCR, applied by TCRdb to the 5' RACE reads, yields one record per CDR3 protein. This table has 200,000 to 300,000 distinct CDR3 sequences, about an eighth appearing once. Material: CD4+ T cells sorted from PBMCs, obtained 45 days after the yellow fever booster vaccination. These receptors were obtained from a young man who received the YFV17D yellow fever vaccine.

V and J are TRBV20-1 and TRBJ1-1; unclear D gene. The CDR3 sequence is 12 residues long. CDR1 and CDR2 (germline): DFQATT, SNEGSKA (reference sequence). The ends were cut back, 6 bases at V and 1 base at J, with 9 bases in the middle. CDR3 nucleotides: TGCAGTGCCCCCTTAGGGAACACTGAAGCTTTCTTT. It is translated as CSAPLGNTEAFF.

The chain recombines TRBV5-1 with TRBJ2-7; TRBD1 is a possible D gene (6 bases). The germline gives CDR1 SGHRS, CDR2 YFSETQ. V was clipped by 0 bases and J by 9 bases, with 16 bases between them. This CDR3 is 14 amino acids long. CDR3 amino acids: CASSLVGDTFGQYF. CDR3 bases: TGCGCCAGCAGCTTGGTTGGGGACACATTTGGGCAGTACTTC.

This chain connects TRBV7-2 to TRBJ2-5; D may be TRBD1 or TRBD2 (5 bases each). Germline V gene lookup returns CDR1 SGHTA and CDR2 FQGNSA. With 1 base removed from V and 8 bases from J, the gap between germline ends came to 11 bases. CDR3 length equals 13 residues. This CDR3 reads CASSLDGGGTQYF. The CDR3 nucleotides read TGTGCCAGCAGCTTAGATGGGGGTGGAACCCAGTACTTC. The complete variable domain, with remaining parts taken from reference TRBV7-2 and TRBJ2-5, reads GAGVSQSPSNKVTEKGKDVELRCDPISGHTALYWYRQSLGQGLEFLIYFQGNSAPDKSGLPSDRFSAERTGGSVSTLTIQRTQQEDSAVYLCASSLDGGGTQYFGPGTRLLVL.

Only a few counts were recorded for this clonotype. The V call is TRBV6-1, the J call TRBJ2-7; D remains ambiguous. The CDR3 spans 15 residues. Germline CDR1 MNHNS, CDR2 SASEGT. The germline V and J ends were trimmed by 1 base and 4 bases, with 14 bases remaining between them. CDR3 sequence reads: CASSEELGFYYEQYF. CDR3 coding DNA: TGTGCCAGCAGTGAAGAGCTTGGTTTCTATTACGAGCAGTACTTC.

This rearrangement joins TRBV20-1 to TRBJ2-2; D is unresolved. Trimming left V 6 bases short and J 8 bases short, with 10 bases between. Germline CDR1 is DFQATT and CDR2 is SNEGSKA (reference sequence). This CDR3 region has 11 residues. The CDR3 nucleotides are TGCAGTGCGCCGAGTTGGGGGGAGCTGTTTTTT. It encodes CSAPSWGELFF.

The V gene is TRBV7-2, the J gene TRBJ2-1; TRBD2 matches at 14 bases. There are 16 residues in the CDR3. Unmatched junction bases numbered 4, after V lost 3 bases and J lost 6 bases. Per the germline V gene, CDR1 is SGHTA and CDR2 is FQGNSA. The CDR3, as DNA: TGTGCCAGCAGCTTTCTGGGACTAGCGGGAGTCAATGAGCAGTTCTTC. Amino acid sequence: CASSFLGLAGVNEQFF.

The chain carries TRBV5-1 and TRBJ1-1; D is ambiguous. CDR3 length: 13 amino acids. Germline CDR1 reads SGHRS; CDR2 reads YFSETQ. V shed 0 bases and J shed 14 bases, with 17 bases lying between them. The CDR3 spells CASSLGGQDRRFF. The CDR3 DNA follows: TGCGCCAGCAGCTTGGGTGGCCAGGACCGGCGGTTCTTT.

The CDR3 is CACTLDLAFTGELFF. CDR3 DNA sequence: TGCGCCTGCACCCTGGACCTAGCTTTCACCGGGGAGCTGTTTTTT. The V call is TRBV5-1, the J call TRBJ2-2, with D perhaps matching TRBD2 (5 bases). The CDR3 spans 15 residues. The V gene lost 10 bases and the J gene lost 4 bases, with 20 bases spanning the gap. Germline loops: CDR1 SGHRS, CDR2 YFSETQ.

The rearrangement links TRBV30 to TRBJ2-3; D unresolved. The CDR3 is 14 residues long. The germline V gene has CDR1 GTSNPN and CDR2 SVGIG (reference sequence). The V gene lost 1 base and the J gene lost 8 bases, with 16 bases spanning the gap. Written as DNA, the CDR3 is TGTGCCTGGAGTGGTGAGAGCCCAGTAGGTACGCAGTATTTT. It encodes CAWSGESPVGTQYF. Supplemented by reference TRBV30 and TRBJ2-3, the full variable domain reads SQTIHQWPATLVQPVGSPLSLECTVEGTSNPNLYWYRQAAGRGLQLLFYSVGIGQISSEVPQNLSASRPQDRQFILSSKKLLLSDSGFYLCAWSGESPVGTQYFGPGTRLTVL.

The chain joins TRBV28 to TRBJ2-7, with D hard to call. The CDR3 runs 11 residues. CDR1 and CDR2 from the germline V gene are MDHEN and SYDVKM. V lost 6 bases and J lost 7, with 10 bases in between. CDR3 sequence (DNA): TGTGCCAGCAGCCTGAGTAAGGAGCAGTACTTC. Protein product: CASSLSKEQYF.

This chain connects TRBV20-1 to TRBJ2-7; 7 nucleotides align to TRBD2. The junction had 9 bases not matched to a gene; V was cut back by 7 bases and J by 3 bases. Germline V lookup: CDR1 DFQATT, CDR2 SNEGSKA (reference sequence). CDR3 length equals 13 residues. CDR3 nucleotides: TGCAGTGTGGGGGACTACCTAAACTACGAGCAGTACTTC. Residues: CSVGDYLNYEQYF.

V and J are TRBV7-2 and TRBJ2-3; 7 bases are a match to TRBD2. Germline V gives CDR1 SGHTA, CDR2 FQGNSA. V was clipped by 2 bases and J by 5 bases; unmatched bases: 7. The CDR3 runs 15 residues. The CDR3 region has the DNA TGTGCCAGCAGCTTATCAAGCTGGGGGGGAGATACGCAGTATTTT. Encoded protein: CASSLSSWGGDTQYF.

This clonotype occurred a few times. The CDR3 sequence: CASSLVGGEWNEQFF. Here the CDR3 DNA reads TGTGCCAGCAGCTTGGTAGGGGGCGAGTGGAATGAGCAGTTCTTC. This chain joins TRBV5-6 and TRBJ2-1; 7 nucleotides match TRBD1. The J segment lost 7 bases and the V segment lost 0 bases, leaving 7 bases of the junction unmatched. CDR1 is SGHDT and CDR2 is YYEEEE in the germline V gene. This CDR3 region has 15 residues.

The chain links TRBV5-1 to TRBJ2-1; TRBD1 aligns across 7 bases. The germline gives CDR1 SGHRS, CDR2 YFSETQ. The V segment lost 0 bases and the J segment 5 bases; nucleotides outside the gene matches: 5. The CDR3 is 15 residues long. The CDR3 sequence: CASSLGGTANNEQFF. CDR3 sequence (DNA): TGCGCCAGCAGCTTGGGTGGGACAGCAAACAATGAGCAGTTCTTC.

The chain has TRBV28 and TRBJ2-2, with D possibly TRBD2 on 6 matching bases. The V end lost 8 bases, the J end lost 9 bases, and 13 bases lay between the germline ends. The CDR3 consists of 12 residues. CDR1 and CDR2 from the germline V gene are MDHEN and SYDVKM. The CDR3 coding sequence is TGTGCCAGCCTCGGAGGGGAATGGGAGCTGTTTTTT. Translated: CASLGGEWELFF. Combining the CDR3 with reference TRBV28 and TRBJ2-2 gives the whole variable domain DVKVTQSSRYLVKRTGEKVFLECVQDMDHENMFWYRQDPGLGLRLIYFSYDVKMKEKGDIPEGYSVSREKKERFSLILESASTNQTSMYLCASLGGEWELFFGEGSRLTVL.

A few counts support this clonotype. The chain couples TRBV20-1 to TRBJ1-2; D is unclear. The CDR3 is 14 amino acids. Germline V lookup: CDR1 DFQATT, CDR2 SNEGSKA (reference sequence). V lost 0 bases and J 7 bases, leaving 15 bases between the germline ends. The CDR3 is CSARDLMVLSGYTF. The DNA of the CDR3 is TGCAGTGCTAGAGATCTTATGGTTTTAAGTGGCTACACCTTC.

The sample holds a few counts of this clonotype. This chain links TRBV12-3 or TRBV12-4 with TRBJ2-5; 8 positions agree with TRBD2. The CDR3 runs 15 residues. Trimming took 6 bases from V and 5 from J; bases not matched to a gene: 11. The CDR3 region has the DNA TGTGCCAGCAGCCTCAGTCGGGGGGGAGAGGAGACCCAGTACTTC. Protein sequence: CASSLSRGGEETQYF.

The V gene is TRBV7-2, the J gene TRBJ2-7, with 10 positions matching TRBD2. Germline loops: CDR1 SGHTA, CDR2 FQGNSA. The CDR3 contains 15 residues. V lost 7 bases to trimming and J lost 0 bases; unmatched junction nucleotides: 6. The CDR3 DNA is TGTGCCAGCATAGAATCTAGCGGGAGCTCCTACGAGCAGTACTTC. The encoded protein is CASIESSGSSYEQYF.

The rearrangement joins TRBV24-1 to TRBJ2-3; D remains unclear. Per germline, CDR1 KGHDR and CDR2 SFDVKD. This CDR3 is built from 13 residues. The V gene lost 3 bases and the J gene lost 7 bases, with 10 bases spanning the gap. CDR3 residues: CATSDRRVHTQYF. DNA of the CDR3: TGTGCCACCAGTGATCGAAGGGTACATACGCAGTATTTT.

This clonotype was seen only a few times. CDR3 protein: CASSYSVGLEAFF. In DNA form, the CDR3 reads TGTGCCAGCAGTTATTCGGTAGGGTTAGAAGCTTTCTTT. The V gene is TRBV6-5, the J gene TRBJ1-1; D not certain. V was trimmed by 3 bases and J by 8 bases, leaving 13 bases between them. This CDR3 comprises 13 residues. From germline, CDR1 is MNHEY and CDR2 SVGAGI.

This clonotype has just a few counts. The chain carries TRBV29-1 and TRBJ2-1; D unresolved. The ends were cut back, 2 bases at V and 11 bases at J, with 4 bases in the middle. This CDR3 spans 9 amino acids. Germline V CDR1 and CDR2: SQVTM, ANQGSEA. The CDR3 bases are TGCAGCGTTGAATCGAAGCAGTTCTTC. This sequence encodes CSVESKQFF.

This clonotype came up a few times. This chain connects TRBV20-1 to TRBJ2-3; D remains ambiguous. V lost 3 bases to trimming and J lost 2 bases, with 9 bases between them. Per germline, CDR1 DFQATT and CDR2 SNEGSKA (reference sequence). This CDR3 has 13 residues. The CDR3 DNA sequence: TGCAGTGCTAGCGAGGCGGCCACAGATACGCAGTATTTT. Its protein product is CSASEAATDTQYF.

A few counts support this clonotype. The J gene is TRBJ2-7, the V gene TRBV7-2, with D tentatively TRBD2 (5 bases). The CDR3 has 14 amino acids. CDR1 and CDR2 (germline): SGHTA, FQGNSA. Trimming stripped 3 bases from V and 3 bases from J, with 12 bases between. In DNA form, the CDR3 reads TGTGCCAGCAGCTTGGGCGGGTTGCGCTACGAGCAGTACTTC. It yields the protein CASSLGGLRYEQYF.

This clonotype was counted a few times. The rearrangement links TRBV12-3 or TRBV12-4 to TRBJ2-5; 7 nucleotides match TRBD2. The CDR3 is made up of 14 amino acids. Trimming cost V 4 bases and J 3 bases; bases outside gene matches: 5. Here the CDR3 reads CASSSGTKKETQYF. The CDR3 bases are TGTGCCAGCAGTTCCGGGACTAAAAAAGAGACCCAGTACTTC.